Below are 20 T cell receptor beta chains sequenced from a single sample in a study of Tregs in tolerant kidney transplant recipients. Libraries were prepared by immunoSEQ multiplex PCR; TCRdb keeps only in-frame clonotypes and omits some of them. Of about 100,000 clones listed, nearly 90% were seen once; the top ten hold 0.34%. The sequencing here drew on CD4+ T cells from blood, taken before the transplant. All receptors come from a human donor who received a combined kidney and bone marrow transplant.

The CDR3 sequence is CASSTTRTGRTQYF. The CDR3 DNA sequence: TGTGCCAGCAGCACAACCCGGACAGGGCGGACCCAGTACTTC. This rearrangement joins TRBV21-1 to TRBJ2-5; the table's D call, TRBD1, was not checked against the DNA. TRBV21-1 is classified as a pseudogene. This CDR3 is built from 14 residues.

The rearrangement joins TRBV7-2 to TRBJ2-7; maybe TRBD1 (6 bases). V lost 3 bases to trimming and J lost 2 bases, with 11 bases between them. Germline values: CDR1 SGHTA, CDR2 FQGNSA. CDR3 length: 14 residues. CDR3 region: CASSFYRVPYEQYF. DNA for the CDR3: TGTGCCAGCAGCTTTTACAGGGTGCCCTACGAGCAGTACTTC.

The chain links TRBV4-1 to TRBJ1-5; a possible D gene is TRBD1 (5 bases). Germline CDR1 reads MGHRA; CDR2 reads YSYEKL. The CDR3 is 16 amino acids. Trimming shortened V by 6 bases and J by 2 bases, and 17 bases separated the two germline ends. The chain's CDR3 is CASRGEVGGRNQPQHF. The CDR3, as DNA: TGCGCCAGCAGGGGCGAGGTGGGGGGACGCAATCAGCCCCAGCATTTT.

The genes are TRBV19 and TRBJ2-1, with D maybe TRBD1 (6 bases). The CDR3 is 14 amino acids. Per the germline V gene, CDR1 is LNHDA and CDR2 is SQIVND (reference sequence). Trimming stripped 1 base from V and 8 bases from J, with 12 bases between. CDR3 residues: CASSIGGLSDEQFF. In DNA form, the CDR3 reads TGTGCCAGTAGTATAGGGGGGCTTAGCGATGAGCAGTTCTTC.

The chain combines TRBV5-6 with TRBJ2-7; D is possibly TRBD2 (7 bases). The V gene lost 3 bases and the J gene lost 2 bases, with 9 bases spanning the gap. The germline V gene has CDR1 SGHDT and CDR2 YYEEEE. This CDR3 region has 13 residues. The CDR3 sequence: CASSSGGPYEQYF. The CDR3 DNA sequence: TGTGCCAGCAGCTCGGGGGGCCCCTACGAGCAGTACTTC. Full variable domain (outside the CDR3, taken from reference TRBV5-6 and TRBJ2-7): DAGVTQSPTHLIKTRGQQVTLRCSPKSGHDTVSWYQQALGQGPQFIFQYYEEEERQRGNFPDRFSGHQFPNYSSELNVNALLLGDSALYLCASSSGGPYEQYFGPGTRLTVT.

This clone was counted once. The J gene is TRBJ2-1, the V gene TRBV29-1, with 14 bases lining up with TRBD2. Germline CDR1 and CDR2: SQVTM and ANQGSEA. V was clipped by 6 bases and J by 13 bases; unmatched bases: 14. There are 15 residues in the CDR3. Here the CDR3 DNA reads TGCAGCGTCCAAGGGACTAGCGGGGGCCCAGGGACCCAGTTCTTC. The encoded protein is CSVQGTSGGPGTQFF.

This clone was picked up a small number of times. The chain employs TRBV5-4 and TRBJ1-2; D is possibly TRBD1 (5 bases). The CDR3 contains 15 residues. Germline V CDR1 and CDR2: SGHNT, YYREEE (reference sequence). V gave up 1 base and J gave up 2 bases, with 12 bases separating them. The CDR3 region has the DNA TGTGCCAGCAGCTTGTACGGGGGTGGAAACTATGGCTACACCTTC. This encodes CASSLYGGGNYGYTF.

The chain has TRBV6-5 and TRBJ1-5; TRBD1 matches 10 bases. With V trimmed by 8 bases and J by 2 bases, 3 bases remained unmatched. The CDR3 totals 14 residues. Germline CDR1 MNHEY, CDR2 SVGAGI. The CDR3 spells CASGTGAGNQPQHF. In nucleotides, the CDR3 is TGTGCCAGCGGGACAGGGGCCGGCAATCAGCCCCAGCATTTT.

This rearrangement joins TRBV11-2 to TRBJ2-7; D remains unclear. CDR3 length equals 13 residues. V shed 1 base and J shed 5 bases, with 9 bases lying between them. Germline CDR1 is SGHAT and CDR2 is FQNNGV. The CDR3 nucleotides are TGTGCCAGCAGCTTAGGTTTCCCCAACGAGCAGTACTTC. It yields the protein CASSLGFPNEQYF.

The chain joins TRBV4-3 to TRBJ2-7; weak D call: TRBD2 (6 bases). Trimming stripped 4 bases from V and 6 bases from J, with 16 bases between. The CDR3 extends over 14 amino acids. Germline CDR1 and CDR2: LGHNA and YSLEER. CDR3 region: CASSLRGIGAEQYF. The CDR3 DNA reads TGCGCCAGCAGCCTTCGGGGGATCGGGGCCGAGCAGTACTTC.

This clone has just one count. The V call is TRBV5-1, the J call TRBJ2-5; 11 bases are a match to TRBD2. V lost 7 bases and J lost 7; bases outside the gene matches: 9. The CDR3 consists of 14 residues. Germline V gives CDR1 SGHRS, CDR2 YFSETQ. This CDR3 reads CASAPDSGGGTQYF. In DNA, the CDR3 is TGCGCCAGCGCCCCGGATAGCGGGGGGGGGACCCAGTACTTC.

J is TRBJ2-3 and V is TRBV29-1; possible D gene TRBD2, 6 bases. Germline CDR1 SQVTM, CDR2 ANQGSEA. With 7 bases removed from V and 0 bases from J, the gap between germline ends came to 11 bases. This CDR3 is built from 13 residues. The CDR3: CSAQRVSTDTQYF. The CDR3, as DNA: TGCAGCGCCCAGCGGGTTAGCACAGATACGCAGTATTTT.

The chain recombines TRBV5-4 with TRBJ2-2, with D perhaps matching TRBD2 (6 bases). V lost 6 bases and J 6 bases, leaving 12 bases between the germline ends. There are 13 residues in the CDR3. CDR1 is SGHNT, CDR2 YYREEE, per germline (reference sequence). The DNA of the CDR3 is TGTGCCAGCATGATCGGGGGATCCGGGGAGCTGTTTTTT. This encodes CASMIGGSGELFF.

This sequence joins TRBV15 and TRBJ2-1, with TRBD2 matching 13 bases. Germline CDR1 is LNHNV and CDR2 is YYDKDF (reference sequence). V lost 9 bases and J lost 9; bases outside the gene matches: 8. This CDR3 contains 14 residues. The CDR3 here is CATGLAGVTREQFF. CDR3 nucleotide sequence: TGTGCCACTGGACTAGCGGGAGTCACCCGTGAGCAGTTCTTC.

This sequence joins TRBV6-5 and TRBJ1-2; 8 bases are shared with TRBD1. The CDR3 extends over 14 amino acids. Trimming cost V 6 bases and J 0 bases; bases outside gene matches: 3. Per germline, CDR1 MNHEY and CDR2 SVGAGI. The chain's CDR3 is CASSRGRANYGYTF. The CDR3 nucleotides are TGTGCCAGCAGCAGGGGGCGAGCTAACTATGGCTACACCTTC.

A word on this clone: This sample includes further DNA sequences coding for the same CDR3. V gene TRBV27 combines with J gene TRBJ1-2; D may be TRBD1 (5 bases). The CDR3 covers 13 residues. The V gene's germline CDR1 is MNHEY and CDR2 SMNVEV (reference sequence). The V gene lost 4 bases and the J gene lost 1 base, with 7 bases spanning the gap. The CDR3 sequence: CASSSTVNYGYTF. CDR3 coding DNA: TGTGCCAGCAGTTCGACAGTTAACTATGGCTACACCTTC.

The chain recombines TRBV7-2 with TRBJ1-3; 7 bases are shared with TRBD1. The CDR3 has 15 residues. Germline values: CDR1 SGHTA, CDR2 FQGNSA. J was trimmed by 2 bases and V by 5 bases; bases with no gene match: 6. The CDR3 DNA follows: TGTGCCAGCAGCATAGACAGGGTCCCTGGAAACACCATATATTTT. Encoded protein: CASSIDRVPGNTIYF.

V is TRBV6-5 and J is TRBJ2-7, with 8 bases lining up with TRBD2. From germline, CDR1 is MNHEY and CDR2 SVGAGI. The ends lost 7 bases at V and 5 bases at J; junction bases unmatched: 7. The CDR3 is made up of 13 amino acids. The CDR3 DNA is TGTGCCAGCACTGGGCGGGGGGCTCACGAGCAGTACTTC. Translation: CASTGRGAHEQYF.

V and J are TRBV28 and TRBJ1-2; TRBD1 matches at 7 bases. This CDR3 is 18 amino acids long. V dropped 7 bases and J dropped 0; count of bases not matched to a gene: 17. The germline CDR1 and CDR2 sequences are MDHEN and SYDVKM. CDR3 DNA sequence: TGTGCCAGCATCTTATCCCCGTGGCAGGGGGGCCCTAACTATGGCTACACCTTC. This codes for CASILSPWQGGPNYGYTF.

This chain uses TRBV5-1 with TRBJ2-2, with no clear D. Germline values: CDR1 SGHRS, CDR2 YFSETQ. V shed 2 bases and J shed 6 bases, with 17 bases lying between them. The CDR3 consists of 16 residues. Written as DNA, the CDR3 is TGCGCCAGCAGCTTAGGTAGCCGGAACTGGGCCGGGGAGCTGTTTTTT. It codes for CASSLGSRNWAGELFF. The full variable domain, completed using reference TRBV5-1 and TRBJ2-2, is KAGVTQTPRYLIKTRGQQVTLSCSPISGHRSVSWYQQTPGQGLQFLFEYFSETQRNKGNFPGRFSGRQFSNSRSEMNVSTLELGDSALYLCASSLGSRNWAGELFFGEGSRLTVL.